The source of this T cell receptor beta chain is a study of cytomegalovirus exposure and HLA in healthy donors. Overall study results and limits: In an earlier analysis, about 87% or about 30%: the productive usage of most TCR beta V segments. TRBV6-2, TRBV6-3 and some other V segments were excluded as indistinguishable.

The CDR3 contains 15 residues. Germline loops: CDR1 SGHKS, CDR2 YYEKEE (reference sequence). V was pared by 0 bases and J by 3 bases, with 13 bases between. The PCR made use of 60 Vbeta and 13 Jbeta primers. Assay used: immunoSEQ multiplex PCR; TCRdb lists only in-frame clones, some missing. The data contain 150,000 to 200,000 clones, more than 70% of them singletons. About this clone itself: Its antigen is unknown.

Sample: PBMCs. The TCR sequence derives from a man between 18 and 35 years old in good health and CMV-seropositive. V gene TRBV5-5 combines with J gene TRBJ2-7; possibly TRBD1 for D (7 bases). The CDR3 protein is CASSLAGGQNYEQYF. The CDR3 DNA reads TGTGCCAGCAGCTTGGCCGGGGGACAGAACTACGAGCAGTACTTC.